This T cell receptor beta chain was observed in a study of PD-L1 blockade in urothelial cancer. Study summary: The patients' atezolizumab therapy, 1,200 mg intravenously every 3 weeks, started in the mid-2010s. Broader study findings: Better survival was forecast by a pretreatment blood TCR clonality below the median.

Urothelial carcinoma affected the patients, and it was locally advanced or metastatic. V was pared by 1 base and J by 4 bases, with 7 bases between. The CDR3 is made up of 13 amino acids. CDR1 is SEHNR, CDR2 FQNEAQ, per germline (reference sequence). As concerns this clone: As yet, its antigen is unknown.

The assay was immunoSEQ multiplex PCR, and TCRdb's table has in-frame clones only and misses some. Of tens of thousands of clones in the sample, around nine tenths are singletons; the top ten hold around 1.9%. Sequencing used PBMCs, obtained around atezolizumab (anti-PD-L1) treatment. The chain recombines TRBV7-9 with TRBJ1-1; D remains unclear. This clonotype was sampled from a man aged 50 to 59 with urothelial cancer. The DNA for the CDR3 is TGTGCCAGCAGCTTAGAGTCAGGCACTGAAGCTTTCTTT. This encodes CASSLESGTEAFF.